This paragraph reports one TCR beta chain. What it binds is unknown. The record originates from a study of the immune and genomic landscape of osteosarcoma. Study at large: Localized disease at presentation in 77%; approximately 58% were male. The study, taken as a whole, reports: Productive clonality stayed low overall, though C3 exceeded C1. A few cases had a single hyperexpanded clone dominating the repertoire, all with fewer than 100 T-cell clonotypes.

The CDR3 runs to 15 residues. Looked up from germline, CDR1 is MGHRA and CDR2 is YSYEKL. Trimming pared 1 base from V and 6 bases from J, leaving 13 bases between. Profiled with immunoSEQ multiplex PCR; TCRdb holds only in-frame clones, not every one. The profile shows some 4,400 clones, less than 75% of them singletons. The post-treatment osteosarcoma tumors were primary, local recurrence or metastasis specimens from poor-prognosis patients. The chain links TRBV4-1 to TRBJ2-1; weak D call: TRBD2 (5 bases). Sequences were obtained from osteosarcoma tumor tissue from the femur. This clonotype originated in a human donor with osteosarcoma. The CDR3: CASSQVPGLANEQFF. The DNA for the CDR3 is TGCGCCAGCAGCCAAGTCCCAGGACTGGCCAATGAGCAGTTCTTC.